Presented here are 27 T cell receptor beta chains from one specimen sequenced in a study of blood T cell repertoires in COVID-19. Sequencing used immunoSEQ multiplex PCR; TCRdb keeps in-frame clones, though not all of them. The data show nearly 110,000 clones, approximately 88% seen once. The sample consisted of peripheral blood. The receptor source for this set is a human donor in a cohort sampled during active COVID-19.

The CDR3 reads CASSQERLRGTSTDTQYF. The CDR3 DNA follows: TGCGCCAGCAGCCAAGAACGCCTACGAGGGACTAGCACAGATACGCAGTATTTT. This rearrangement joins TRBV4-1 to TRBJ2-3; perhaps TRBD2 as D (6 bases). The V gene's germline CDR1 is MGHRA and CDR2 YSYEKL. Deletions cut 0 bases from V and 0 bases from J, with 16 bases between. The CDR3 extends over 18 amino acids.

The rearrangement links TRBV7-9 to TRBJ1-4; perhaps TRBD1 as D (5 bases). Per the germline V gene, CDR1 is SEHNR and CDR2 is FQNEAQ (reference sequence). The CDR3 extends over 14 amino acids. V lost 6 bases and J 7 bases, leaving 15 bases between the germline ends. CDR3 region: CASSSGGWSEKLFF. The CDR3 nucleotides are TGTGCCAGCAGTTCGGGGGGGTGGAGTGAAAAACTGTTTTTT.

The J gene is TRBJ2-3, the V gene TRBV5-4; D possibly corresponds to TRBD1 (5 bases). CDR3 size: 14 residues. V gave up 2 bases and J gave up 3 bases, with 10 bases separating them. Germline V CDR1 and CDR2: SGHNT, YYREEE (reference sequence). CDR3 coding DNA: TGTGCCAGCAGCTTAGAGACAGCTACAGATACGCAGTATTTT. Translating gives CASSLETATDTQYF.

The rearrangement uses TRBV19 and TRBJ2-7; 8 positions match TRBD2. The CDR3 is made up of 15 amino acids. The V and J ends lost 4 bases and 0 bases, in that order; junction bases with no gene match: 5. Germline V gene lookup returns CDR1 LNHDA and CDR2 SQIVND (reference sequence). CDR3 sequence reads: CASSKELAVSYEQYF. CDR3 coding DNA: TGTGCCAGTAGTAAGGAACTAGCGGTCTCCTACGAGCAGTACTTC.

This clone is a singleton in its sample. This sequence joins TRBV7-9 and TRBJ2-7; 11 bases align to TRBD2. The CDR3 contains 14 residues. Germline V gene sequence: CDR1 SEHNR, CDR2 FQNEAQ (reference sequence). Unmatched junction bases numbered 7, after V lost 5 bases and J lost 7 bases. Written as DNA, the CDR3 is TGTGCCAGCAGCGTTAGCGGGAGGGCCGGGGAGCAGTACGTC. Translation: CASSVSGRAGEQYV.

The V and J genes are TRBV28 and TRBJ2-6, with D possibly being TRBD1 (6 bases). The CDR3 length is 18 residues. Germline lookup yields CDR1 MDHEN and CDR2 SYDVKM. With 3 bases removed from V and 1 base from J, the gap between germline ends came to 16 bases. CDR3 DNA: TGTGCCAGCAGTTTTTATTTGGGGGCCGGTTCTGGGGCCAACGTCCTGACTTTC. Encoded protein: CASSFYLGAGSGANVLTF.

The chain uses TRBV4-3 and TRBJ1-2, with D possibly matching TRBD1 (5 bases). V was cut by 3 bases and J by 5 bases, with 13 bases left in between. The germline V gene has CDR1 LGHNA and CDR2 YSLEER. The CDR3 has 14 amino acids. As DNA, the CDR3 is TGCGCCAGCAGCCACCAAACGGGGGAATATGGCTACACCTTC. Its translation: CASSHQTGEYGYTF.

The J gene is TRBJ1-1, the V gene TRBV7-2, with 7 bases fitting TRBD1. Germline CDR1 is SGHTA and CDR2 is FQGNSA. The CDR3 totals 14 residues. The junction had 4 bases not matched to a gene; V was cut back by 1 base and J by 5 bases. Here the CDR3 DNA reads TGTGCCAGCAGCTTAGATAGGGGGCGGACTGAAGCTTTCTTT. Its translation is CASSLDRGRTEAFF. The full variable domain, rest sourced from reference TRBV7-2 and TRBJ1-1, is GAGVSQSPSNKVTEKGKDVELRCDPISGHTALYWYRQSLGQGLEFLIYFQGNSAPDKSGLPSDRFSAERTGGSVSTLTIQRTQQEDSAVYLCASSLDRGRTEAFFGQGTRLTVV.

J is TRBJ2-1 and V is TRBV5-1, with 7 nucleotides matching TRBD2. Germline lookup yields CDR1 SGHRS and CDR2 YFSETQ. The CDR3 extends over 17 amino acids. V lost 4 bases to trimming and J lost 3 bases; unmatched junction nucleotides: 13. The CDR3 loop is CASSLSSGVTLYNEQFF. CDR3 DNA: TGCGCCAGCAGCCTGAGCAGCGGGGTAACTCTCTACAATGAGCAGTTCTTC.

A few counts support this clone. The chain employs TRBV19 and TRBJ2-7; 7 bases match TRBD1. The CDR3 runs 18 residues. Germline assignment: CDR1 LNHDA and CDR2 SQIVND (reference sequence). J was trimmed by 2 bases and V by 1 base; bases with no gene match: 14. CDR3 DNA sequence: TGTGCCAGTAGTATAGTAAGGGGGACAGCACCTCGAGCCTACGAGCAGTACGTC. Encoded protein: CASSIVRGTAPRAYEQYV.

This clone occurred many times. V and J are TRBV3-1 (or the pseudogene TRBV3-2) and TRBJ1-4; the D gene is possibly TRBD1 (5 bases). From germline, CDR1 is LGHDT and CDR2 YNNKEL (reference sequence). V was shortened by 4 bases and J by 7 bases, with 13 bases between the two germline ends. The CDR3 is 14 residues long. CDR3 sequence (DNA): TGTGCCAGCAGCCCTCCCGGGGGGGTTGAAAAACTGTTTTTT. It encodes CASSPPGGVEKLFF.

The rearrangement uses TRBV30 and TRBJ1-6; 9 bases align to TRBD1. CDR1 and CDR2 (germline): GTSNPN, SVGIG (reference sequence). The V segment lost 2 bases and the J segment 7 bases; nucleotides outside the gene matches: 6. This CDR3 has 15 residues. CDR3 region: CAWSPWDRENSPLHF. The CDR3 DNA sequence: TGTGCCTGGAGTCCGTGGGACAGGGAGAATTCACCCCTCCACTTT.

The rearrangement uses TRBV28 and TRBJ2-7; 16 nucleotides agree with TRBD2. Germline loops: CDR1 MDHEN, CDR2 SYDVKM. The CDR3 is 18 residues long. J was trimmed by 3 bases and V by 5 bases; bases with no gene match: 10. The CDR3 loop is CASSGTSGRAEGFYEQYF. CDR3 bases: TGTGCCAGCAGTGGGACTAGCGGGAGGGCCGAAGGCTTCTACGAGCAGTACTTC.

CDR3 sequence: CASSLGGAGGAETQYF. DNA for the CDR3: TGTGCCAGCAGCCTTGGCGGGGCGGGAGGTGCGGAGACCCAGTACTTC. This rearrangement joins TRBV9 to TRBJ2-5; 8 bases agree with TRBD2. Germline V gives CDR1 SGDLS, CDR2 YYNGEE. This CDR3 region has 16 residues. V lost 4 bases to trimming and J lost 5 bases; unmatched junction nucleotides: 13.

The CDR3 DNA is TGTGCCAGCGGGCGGGACAGGTACAATGAGCAGTTCTTC. This translates into CASGRDRYNEQFF. The rearrangement links TRBV28 to TRBJ2-1, with 8 bases that match TRBD1. The CDR3 is 13 amino acids. J gave up 4 bases and V 8 bases, and 4 bases lay outside the gene matches. Germline values: CDR1 MDHEN, CDR2 SYDVKM. The variable domain in full, completed from reference TRBV28 and TRBJ2-1, reads DVKVTQSSRYLVKRTGEKVFLECVQDMDHENMFWYRQDPGLGLRLIYFSYDVKMKEKGDIPEGYSVSREKKERFSLILESASTNQTSMYLCASGRDRYNEQFFGPGTRLTVL.

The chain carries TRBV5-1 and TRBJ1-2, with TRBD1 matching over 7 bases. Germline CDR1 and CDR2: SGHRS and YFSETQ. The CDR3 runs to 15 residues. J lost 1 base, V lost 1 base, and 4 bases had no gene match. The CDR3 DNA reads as TGCGCCAGCAGCTTGATAGGGGGCGTTAACTATGGCTACACCTTC. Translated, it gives CASSLIGGVNYGYTF. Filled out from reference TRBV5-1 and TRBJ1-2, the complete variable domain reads KAGVTQTPRYLIKTRGQQVTLSCSPISGHRSVSWYQQTPGQGLQFLFEYFSETQRNKGNFPGRFSGRQFSNSRSEMNVSTLELGDSALYLCASSLIGGVNYGYTFGSGTRLTVV.

The CDR3: CASQDRGYGYTF. CDR3 nucleotides: TGTGCCAGCCAGGACAGGGGCTATGGCTACACCTTC. The chain is built from TRBV3-1 (or the pseudogene TRBV3-2) and TRBJ1-2, with 9 bases matching TRBD1. The V segment lost 8 bases and the J segment 4 bases; nucleotides outside the gene matches: 2. The length of the CDR3 is 12 residues. The germline CDR1 and CDR2 sequences are LGHDT and YNNKEL (reference sequence).

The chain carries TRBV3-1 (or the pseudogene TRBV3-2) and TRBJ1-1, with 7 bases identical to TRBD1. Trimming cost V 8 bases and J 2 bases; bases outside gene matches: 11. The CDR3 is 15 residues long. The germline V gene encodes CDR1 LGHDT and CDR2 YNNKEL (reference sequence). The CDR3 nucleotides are TGTGCCAGCTCAAAGACAGGGACAGCCAACACTGAAGCTTTCTTT. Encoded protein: CASSKTGTANTEAFF.

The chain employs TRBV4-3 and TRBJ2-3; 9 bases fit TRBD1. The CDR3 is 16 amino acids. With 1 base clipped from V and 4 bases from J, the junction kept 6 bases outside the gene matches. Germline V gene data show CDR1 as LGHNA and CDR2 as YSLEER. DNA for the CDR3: TGCGCCAGCAGCCAAGTTGCTACAGGGGGCGCAGATACGCAGTATTTT. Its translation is CASSQVATGGADTQYF.

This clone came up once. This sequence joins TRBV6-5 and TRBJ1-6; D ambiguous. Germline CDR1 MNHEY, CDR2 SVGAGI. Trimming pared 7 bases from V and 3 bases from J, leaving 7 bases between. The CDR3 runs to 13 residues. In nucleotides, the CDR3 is TGTGCCAGCAAAATAAACTATAATTCACCCCTCCACTTT. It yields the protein CASKINYNSPLHF.

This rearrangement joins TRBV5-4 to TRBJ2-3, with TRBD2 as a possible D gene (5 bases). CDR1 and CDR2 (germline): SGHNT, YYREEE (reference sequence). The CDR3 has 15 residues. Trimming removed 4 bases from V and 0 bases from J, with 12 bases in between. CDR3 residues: CASSIPGFSTDTQYF. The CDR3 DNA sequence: TGTGCCAGCAGCATACCGGGATTTAGCACAGATACGCAGTATTTT.

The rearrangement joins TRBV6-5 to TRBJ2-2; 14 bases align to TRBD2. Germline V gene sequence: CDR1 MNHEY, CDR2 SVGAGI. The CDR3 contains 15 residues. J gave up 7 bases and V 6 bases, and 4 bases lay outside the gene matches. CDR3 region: CASRGTSGSHGELFF. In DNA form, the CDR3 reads TGTGCCAGCAGGGGGACTAGCGGGAGTCACGGGGAGCTGTTTTTT.

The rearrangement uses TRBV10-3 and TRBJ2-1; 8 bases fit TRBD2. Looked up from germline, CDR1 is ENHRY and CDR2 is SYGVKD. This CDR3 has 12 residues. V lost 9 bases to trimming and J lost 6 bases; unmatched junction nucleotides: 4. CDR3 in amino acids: CAISGNSNEQFF. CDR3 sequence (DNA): TGTGCCATTAGCGGGAATAGCAATGAGCAGTTCTTC.

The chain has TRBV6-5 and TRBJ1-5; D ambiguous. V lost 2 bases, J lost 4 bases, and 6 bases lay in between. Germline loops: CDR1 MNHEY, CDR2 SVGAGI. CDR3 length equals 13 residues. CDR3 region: CASSYNRNQPQHF. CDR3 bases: TGTGCCAGCAGTTACAACAGAAATCAGCCCCAGCATTTT.

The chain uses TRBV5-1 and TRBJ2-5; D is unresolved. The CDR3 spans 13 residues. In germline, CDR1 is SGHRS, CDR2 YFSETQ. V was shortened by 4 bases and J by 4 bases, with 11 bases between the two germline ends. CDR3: CASSPDPGETQYF. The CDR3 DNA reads TGCGCCAGCAGCCCCGACCCGGGAGAGACCCAGTACTTC.

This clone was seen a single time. As DNA, the CDR3 is TGTGCCAGCAGCTTAATGGACAGCTTAAACATTCAGTACTTC. Its translation is CASSLMDSLNIQYF. This chain joins TRBV7-3 and TRBJ2-4; D perhaps matches TRBD1 (6 bases). V lost 1 base to trimming and J lost 6 bases, with 10 bases between them. The germline gives CDR1 SGHTA, CDR2 FQGTGA. CDR3 length: 14 amino acids.

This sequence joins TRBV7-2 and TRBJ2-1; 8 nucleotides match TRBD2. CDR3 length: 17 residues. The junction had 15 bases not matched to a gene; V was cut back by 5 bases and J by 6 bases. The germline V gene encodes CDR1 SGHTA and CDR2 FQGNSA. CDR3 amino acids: CASSHSPTSANANEQFF. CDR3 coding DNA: TGTGCCAGCAGCCACTCCCCGACTAGCGCGAACGCCAATGAGCAGTTCTTC.